A selection of T cell receptor beta chains follows, all from one sample in a study of beta chain features in type 1 diabetes. This table comes from immunoSEQ multiplex PCR, and its TCRdb copy is limited to in-frame clones, with some not included. The table shows about 470,000 clones, with around 28% occurring only once. Sequencing was performed on naive CD4+ T cells from blood. Source of these receptors: a man between 18 and 29 years old in good health. Each CDR3 is given with its conserved first and last residue. Fields, in order: D gene, clone size, J gene, V gene, CDR3 protein, CDR3 DNA. The D gene is left open where the match is weak. A clone size is listed for some rows: how often the clone was seen (once, few, many), or a class if it is expanded.

>NA|NA|TRBJ2-7|TRBV5-1
CASSPLDSHYEQYF
TGCGCCAGCAGCCCCCTCGACAGCCACTACGAGCAGTACTTC
>NA|few|TRBJ2-1|TRBV29-1
CSVGARLAAQNEQFF
TGCAGCGTGGGGGCCCGGCTAGCGGCGCAGAATGAGCAGTTCTTC
>NA|few|TRBJ2-1|TRBV5-1
CASSLVGLNNEQFF
TGCGCCAGCAGCTTAGTGGGACTGAACAATGAGCAGTTCTTC
>NA|few|TRBJ2-5|TRBV7-9
CASSLGAGLTQYF
TGTGCCAGCAGCTTAGGGGCTGGGTTGACCCAGTACTTC
>NA|NA|TRBJ1-1|TRBV7-3
CASSQTAGRTEAFF
TGTGCCAGCAGCCAAACGGCAGGCAGAACTGAAGCTTTCTTT
>NA|NA|TRBJ2-6|TRBV27
CASSSMKAVVGANVLTF
TGTGCCAGCAGTTCGATGAAAGCTGTGGTTGGGGCCAACGTCCTGACTTTC
>TRBD2|NA|TRBJ2-5|TRBV9
CASSAGLAGGETQYF
TGTGCCAGCAGCGCGGGACTAGCGGGAGGAGAGACCCAGTACTTC
>NA|few|TRBJ2-1|TRBV6-1
CAGGFWYNEQFF
TGTGCCGGTGGCTTTTGGTACAATGAGCAGTTCTTC
>TRBD1|few|TRBJ2-2|TRBV30
CAWSVRQGATGELFF
TGTGCCTGGAGTGTAAGGCAGGGGGCTACCGGGGAGCTGTTTTTT
>NA|NA|TRBJ1-2|TRBV30
CAWSVLKTRPNYGYTF
TGTGCCTGGAGTGTACTTAAGACGCGGCCTAACTATGGCTACACCTTC
>NA|NA|TRBJ2-7|TRBV6-6
CASSQTPAPYEQYF
TGTGCCAGCAGCCAGACTCCCGCCCCCTACGAGCAGTACTTC
>TRBD2|NA|TRBJ2-5|TRBV7-9
CATHLREGQISLRTQYF
TGTGCCACCCATTTGAGGGAGGGCCAAATCTCCCTGAGGACCCAGTACTTC
>NA|NA|TRBJ1-4|TRBV7-9
CASKNRDGTEKLFF
TGTGCCAGCAAGAACCGGGACGGGACTGAAAAACTGTTTTTT
>NA|NA|TRBJ2-4|TRBV5-6
CASSLGGHRYIQYF
TGTGCCAGCAGCTTGGGGGGACACAGATACATTCAGTACTTC
>NA|NA|TRBJ2-1|TRBV23-1
CASSGWGNEQFF
TGCGCCAGCAGCGGTTGGGGCAATGAGCAGTTCTTC
>NA|NA|TRBJ2-1|TRBV29-1
CSGGSGNSYNEQFF
TGCAGCGGGGGTAGCGGCAACTCCTACAATGAGCAGTTCTTC
>TRBD2|NA|TRBJ2-5|TRBV4-3
CASSPLIAGNLHEETQYF
TGCGCCAGCAGCCCCCTGATAGCGGGAAATCTACATGAAGAGACCCAGTACTTC
>NA|few|TRBJ2-7|TRBV2
CASSERLLSYEQYF
TGTGCCAGCAGTGAAAGATTATTATCCTACGAGCAGTACTTC
>NA|NA|TRBJ1-2|TRBV4-3
CASSQEGGTFYGYTF
TGCGCCAGCAGCCAAGAAGGCGGAACCTTCTATGGCTACACCTTC
>TRBD1|NA|TRBJ2-7|TRBV7-9
CASSAQRQGYEQYF
TGTGCCAGCAGCGCACAGAGACAGGGCTACGAGCAGTACTTC
>NA|NA|TRBJ1-4|TRBV27
CASSLSRGRRLFF
TGTGCCAGCAGTTTATCGAGAGGGAGGCGGCTGTTTTTT
>NA|NA|TRBJ2-1|TRBV7-2
CASSRTRGRYEQFF
TGTGCCAGCAGCCGAACCAGGGGTCGGTATGAGCAGTTCTTC
>NA|few|TRBJ2-7|TRBV9
CASSVGIGVSSYEQYF
TGTGCCAGCAGCGTAGGGATCGGGGTGAGCTCCTACGAGCAGTACTTC
>NA|NA|TRBJ2-1|TRBV7-2
CASSLGRGRNEQFF
TGTGCCAGCAGCTTAGGGCGGGGGCGCAATGAGCAGTTCTTC
>TRBD2|NA|TRBJ2-1|TRBV19
CASSTTSGKVEQFF
TGTGCCAGTAGTACGACTAGCGGGAAGGTTGAGCAGTTCTTC
>TRBD1|few|TRBJ2-3|TRBV5-1
CASSPPGQGGEDTQYF
TGCGCCAGCAGCCCCCCCGGACAGGGCGGGGAAGATACGCAGTATTTT
>TRBD2|NA|TRBJ2-1|TRBV4-3
CASSQGSGSSYNEQFF
TGCGCCAGCAGCCAAGGGAGCGGGAGCTCCTACAATGAGCAGTTCTTC
>TRBD1|NA|TRBJ2-1|TRBV7-2
CASSSRDRGSSVQFF
TGTGCCAGCAGCTCCCGGGACAGGGGGTCTAGCGTACAGTTCTTC
>NA|NA|TRBJ2-1|TRBV29-1
CSVGGANYNEQFF
TGCAGCGTTGGCGGGGCCAACTACAATGAGCAGTTCTTC
>TRBD1|once|TRBJ2-1|TRBV30
CAWETGSYNEQFF
TGTGCCTGGGAGACAGGGTCCTACAATGAGCAGTTCTTC
>NA|NA|TRBJ2-7|TRBV20-1
CSAPPGAEQYF
TGCAGTGCTCCCCCCGGGGCCGAGCAGTACTTC
>NA|NA|TRBJ1-1|TRBV28
CASTANTEAFF
TGTGCCAGCACGGCGAACACTGAAGCTTTCTTT
>NA|NA|TRBJ2-1|TRBV7-2
CASSSQPSSYNEQFF
TGTGCCAGCAGCTCACAGCCGAGCTCCTACAATGAGCAGTTCTTC
>NA|NA|TRBJ2-1|TRBV5-5
CASSFRGNNEQFF
TGTGCCAGCAGCTTCAGAGGAAACAATGAGCAGTTCTTC
>NA|few|TRBJ2-4|TRBV4-3
CASSQERQSKNIQYF
TGCGCCAGCAGCCAAGAGAGACAGTCCAAAAACATTCAGTACTTC
>NA|few|TRBJ1-3|TRBV9
CASSVGSDRGNTIYF
TGTGCCAGCAGCGTAGGTTCGGACAGAGGAAACACCATATATTTT
>NA|NA|TRBJ1-1|TRBV10-3
CAISATGMNTEAFF
TGTGCCATCAGTGCGACAGGTATGAACACTGAAGCTTTCTTT
>NA|NA|TRBJ2-3|TRBV7-9
CASSFSPGADTQYF
TGTGCCAGCAGCTTTTCACCCGGGGCAGATACGCAGTATTTT
>NA|NA|TRBJ2-7|TRBV7-2
CASSLGFKAYEQYF
TGTGCCAGCAGCTTGGGGTTCAAGGCCTACGAGCAGTACTTC
>NA|NA|TRBJ2-7|TRBV11-2
CASSIRPYEQYF
TGTGCCAGCAGCATACGACCCTACGAGCAGTACTTC
>TRBD1|few|TRBJ2-7|TRBV29-1
CSVGPDRGYYEQYF
TGCAGCGTTGGCCCCGACAGGGGCTACTACGAGCAGTACTTC
>TRBD2|NA|TRBJ2-1|TRBV7-9
CASSAGTSFHNEQFF
TGTGCCAGCAGCGCCGGGACTAGTTTCCACAATGAGCAGTTCTTC
>TRBD1|NA|TRBJ2-6|TRBV29-1
CSAGTGPAGANVLTF
TGCAGCGCCGGGACAGGCCCCGCTGGGGCCAACGTCCTGACTTTC
>NA|NA|TRBJ2-3|TRBV5-4
CASSLQGMDTQYF
TGTGCCAGCAGCCTCCAGGGGATGGATACGCAGTATTTT
>TRBD2|few|TRBJ2-5|TRBV7-2
CASSFSSSGSGLLETQYF
TGTGCCAGCAGCTTTTCATCTAGCGGGAGCGGGTTACTCGAGACCCAGTACTTC
>NA|NA|TRBJ2-3|TRBV30
CAWSVKGGTDTQYF
TGTGCCTGGAGTGTAAAGGGGGGTACAGATACGCAGTATTTT
>NA|NA|TRBJ2-4|TRBV6-5
CASTHGAIQYF
TGTGCCAGCACCCACGGGGCCATTCAGTACTTC
>NA|NA|TRBJ2-4|TRBV9
CASSVVGQDIQYF
TGTGCCAGCAGCGTCGTGGGGCAGGACATTCAGTACTTC
>TRBD2|NA|TRBJ2-7|TRBV29-1
CSVEGLAESSYEQYF
TGCAGCGTGGAGGGACTAGCGGAGAGCTCCTACGAGCAGTACTTC
>TRBD2|NA|TRBJ2-1|TRBV5-6
CASSLASGSTEQFF
TGTGCCAGCAGCTTGGCTAGCGGGAGTACTGAGCAGTTCTTC
>TRBD2|few|TRBJ2-5|TRBV7-9
CASSLVGTSGPKETQYF
TGTGCCAGCAGCTTAGTCGGGACTAGCGGTCCGAAAGAGACCCAGTACTTC
>TRBD1|NA|TRBJ1-1|TRBV9
CASSPLGQGNTEAFF
TGTGCCAGCAGCCCCTTGGGACAGGGGAACACTGAAGCTTTCTTT
>TRBD1|NA|TRBJ2-7|TRBV5-1
CASSTPGQDSTYEQYF
TGCGCCAGCAGCACTCCAGGACAGGATAGCACCTACGAGCAGTACTTC